The rows below give T cell receptor beta chains drawn from one sample of a study of blood T cells in healthy people across ages. MiXCR was run by TCRdb on the 5' RACE reads, yielding one entry per CDR3 protein. Here the sample spans around 1,800,000 distinct CDR3 sequences, about two fifths being singletons. Sequencing was done on a sample of blood. Source of these receptors: a human donor in good health. CDR3s include the opening cysteine and the closing phenylalanine or tryptophan. Each record gives: D gene, V gene, clone size, J gene, CDR3 protein, CDR3 DNA. The D gene is left open where the match is weak. Not all rows give a size; the values are once, few, many and, for expanded clones, a class.

.,TRBV12-3/TRBV12-4,.,TRBJ2-5,CASSVGRVETQYF,TGTGCCAGCAGTGTGGGACGTGTGGAGACCCAGTACTTC
TRBD2,TRBV12-3/TRBV12-4,.,TRBJ2-5,CASTRGLASKQYF,TGTGCCAGCACCAGGGGACTAGCATCTAAGCAGTACTTC
TRBD1,TRBV4-2,few,TRBJ1-4,CASSQGAGQSNEKLFF,TGTGCCAGCAGCCAAGGGGCGGGACAGTCTAATGAAAAACTGTTTTTT
.,TRBV2,once,TRBJ2-6,CASGSFPENNVLTF,TGTGCCAGCGGGTCCTTTCCCGAGAATAACGTCCTGACTTTC
TRBD1,TRBV12-5,few,TRBJ1-5,CASARTGGFNQPQHF,TGTGCTAGTGCCCGGACAGGGGGTTTCAATCAGCCCCAGCATTTT
.,TRBV4-1,few,TRBJ1-6,CASSQDPGFSYNSPLHF,TGCGCCAGCAGCCAAGACCCGGGCTTCTCCTATAATTCACCCCTCCACTTT
TRBD1,TRBV29-1,many,TRBJ2-7,CSAEDRYEQYF,TGCAGCGCAGAGGACAGGTACGAGCAGTACTTC
TRBD2,TRBV12-3/TRBV12-4,.,TRBJ2-5,CASSPPSERGQETQYF,TGTGCCAGCAGCCCACCCTCGGAGCGGGGGCAAGAGACCCAGTACTTC
.,TRBV29-1,few,TRBJ2-7,CSVLGASTRRYEQYF,TGCAGCGTTCTAGGGGCGTCGACTAGACGGTACGAGCAGTACTTC
.,TRBV7-2,.,TRBJ1-2,CASSSPGSAPGYGYTF,TGTGCCAGCAGCTCCCCAGGCAGTGCCCCTGGGTATGGCTACACCTTC
.,TRBV20-1,once,TRBJ2-7,CSARDLVRGTYEQYF,TGCAGTGCTAGAGATCTTGTGCGGGGAACCTACGAGCAGTACTTC
.,TRBV12-3/TRBV12-4,once,TRBJ2-2,CASKFSGELFF,TGTGCCAGCAAGTTTTCCGGGGAGCTGTTTTTT
.,TRBV4-3,.,TRBJ2-1,CASSQDKLGGTSVGEQFF,TGCGCCAGCAGCCAAGATAAACTTGGAGGGACGTCAGTGGGCGAGCAGTTCTTC
.,TRBV29-1,few,TRBJ2-5,CSVVMARGETQYF,TGCAGCGTTGTAATGGCCAGGGGTGAGACCCAGTACTTC
.,TRBV21-1,.,TRBJ1-4,CASSISRETNEKLYF,TGTGCCAGCAGCATCTCCAGGGAAACTAATGAAAAACTGTATTTT
.,TRBV29-1,few,TRBJ2-5,CSVEDPGVEQYF,TGCAGCGTTGAAGATCCTGGCGTTGAGCAGTACTTC
.,TRBV9,.,TRBJ1-1,CASSVAMINTEAFF,TGTGCCAGCAGCGTAGCTATGATAAACACTGAAGCTTTCTTT
.,TRBV12-3/TRBV12-4,few,TRBJ2-5,CASSSIRGVTETQYF,TGTGCCAGCAGTTCAATCCGAGGGGTAACGGAGACCCAGTACTTC
TRBD2,TRBV14,.,TRBJ2-1,CASSQMAGGYDEQFF,TGTGCCAGCAGCCAAATGGCGGGGGGGTACGATGAGCAGTTCTTC
.,TRBV7-2,few,TRBJ1-1,CASSLWGRTEAFF,TGTGCCAGCAGTCTGTGGGGGAGAACTGAAGCTTTCTTT
.,TRBV29-1,.,TRBJ2-2,CSVEWGANTGELFF,TGCAGCGTTGAGTGGGGCGCGAACACCGGGGAGCTGTTTTTT
.,TRBV12-3/TRBV12-4,few,TRBJ2-3,CASITGPLSTDTQYF,TGTGCCAGTATCACAGGGCCCCTTAGCACAGATACGCAGTATTTT
.,TRBV3-1,.,TRBJ1-2,CASSLRESGDYGYTF,TGTGCCAGCAGCTTAAGGGAAAGTGGGGACTATGGCTACACCTTC
TRBD1,TRBV12-3/TRBV12-4,few,TRBJ1-4,CASSAGQGRFPEKLFF,TGTGCCAGCAGTGCCGGACAGGGCCGTTTCCCCGAAAAACTGTTTTTT
TRBD2,TRBV7-9,.,TRBJ2-1,CASSLAGAPNEQFF,TGTGCCAGCAGCCTAGCGGGGGCCCCCAATGAGCAGTTCTTC
TRBD2,TRBV15,.,TRBJ2-7,CATSGARGSYEQYF,TGTGCCACCAGCGGAGCGCGGGGGTCCTACGAGCAGTACTTC
TRBD1,TRBV28,many,TRBJ2-5,CASSLGQLQETQYF,TGCGCCAGCAGCTTGGGACAGCTCCAAGAGACCCAGTACTTC
TRBD1,TRBV10-3,.,TRBJ2-7,CAISESGQPQGQYF,TGTGCCATCAGTGAGTCGGGACAGCCCCAAGGGCAGTACTTC
.,TRBV29-1,few,TRBJ2-3,CSVGGGGTDTQYF,TGCAGCGTTGGGGGCGGGGGCACAGATACGCAGTATTTT
.,TRBV11-2,few,TRBJ1-2,CASSLIGLRGYGYTF,TGTGCCAGCAGCTTAATAGGATTAAGGGGCTATGGCTACACCTTC
.,TRBV6-5,.,TRBJ1-1,CASSYSGQVQTEAFF,TGTGCCAGCAGTTACAGTGGGCAGGTCCAGACTGAAGCTTTCTTT
TRBD2,TRBV20-1,.,TRBJ2-1,CSARDPSLAVNEQFF,TGCAGTGCTAGAGATCCGTCCCTAGCGGTGAATGAGCAGTTCTTC
TRBD2,TRBV9,.,TRBJ2-5,CASSRTSSAETQYF,TGTGCCAGCAGCCGGACTAGCAGTGCAGAGACCCAGTACTTC
.,TRBV28,.,TRBJ1-1,CASRHRRLNTEAFF,TGTGCCAGCAGACACAGGAGGTTGAACACTGAAGCTTTCTTT
TRBD2,TRBV18,.,TRBJ2-3,CAGSPGLAGGNTDTQYF,TGTGCCGGCTCACCCGGACTAGCGGGGGGCAACACAGATACGCAGTATTTT